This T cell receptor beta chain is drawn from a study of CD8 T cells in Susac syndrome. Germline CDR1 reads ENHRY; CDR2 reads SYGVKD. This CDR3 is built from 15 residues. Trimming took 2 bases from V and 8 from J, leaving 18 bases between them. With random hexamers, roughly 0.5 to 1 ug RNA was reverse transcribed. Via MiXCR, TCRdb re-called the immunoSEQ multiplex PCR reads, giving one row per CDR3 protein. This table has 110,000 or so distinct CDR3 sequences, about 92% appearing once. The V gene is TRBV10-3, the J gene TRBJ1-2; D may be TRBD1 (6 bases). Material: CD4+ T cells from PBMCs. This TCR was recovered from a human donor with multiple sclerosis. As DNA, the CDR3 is TGTGCCATCAGTGAGGAGCAGGGGTTAGGGAAAGGCTACACCTTC. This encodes CAISEEQGLGKGYTF.